These 15 T cell receptor beta chains were sequenced from one sample in a study of OX40 agonist ivuxolimab in advanced cancers. Using immunoSEQ multiplex PCR, the repertoire was profiled, and TCRdb retains in-frame clones only, with some absent. The table records almost 65,000 clones, 75% to 85% of them present only once. This material consisted of CD4+ or CD8+ T cells sorted from blood, taken in a trial of the OX40 agonist ivuxolimab. Receptors were obtained from an adult with an advanced solid tumor such as melanoma, head and neck, liver or kidney cancer.

The chain couples TRBV7-9 to TRBJ2-5; 12 nucleotides line up with TRBD2. V shed 5 bases and J 2 bases; nucleotides not matched to a gene: 6. CDR3 size: 16 residues. Looked up from germline, CDR1 is SEHNR and CDR2 is FQNEAQ (reference sequence). CDR3 region: CASSRDLAGGQETQYF. CDR3 DNA sequence: TGTGCCAGCAGCAGGGACCTAGCGGGGGGGCAAGAGACCCAGTACTTC.

The chain links TRBV10-3 to TRBJ2-5; 8 nucleotides line up with TRBD2. This CDR3 region has 13 residues. Germline loops: CDR1 ENHRY, CDR2 SYGVKD. J lost 4 bases, V lost 6 bases, and 4 bases had no gene match. The CDR3 loop is CAIRGAGGETQYF. In DNA, the CDR3 is TGTGCCATCAGGGGGGCGGGAGGAGAGACCCAGTACTTC.

CDR3 protein: CASSQWAGQPQHF. The CDR3 DNA reads TGTGCCAGCAGCCAGTGGGCAGGGCAGCCCCAGCATTTT. This chain connects TRBV14 to TRBJ1-5; D might be TRBD1 (5 bases). The CDR3 runs to 13 residues. Per germline, CDR1 SGHDN and CDR2 FVKESK. V gave up 3 bases and J gave up 7 bases, with 10 bases separating them.

This chain uses TRBV9 with TRBJ2-1, with D unclear. Germline V gives CDR1 SGDLS, CDR2 YYNGEE. The ends were cut back, 3 bases at V and 6 bases at J, with 19 bases in the middle. CDR3 length equals 16 residues. The CDR3 reads CASSARPAGPGNEQFF. For the CDR3, the DNA is TGTGCCAGCAGCGCCCGGCCGGCAGGCCCTGGCAATGAGCAGTTCTTC.

This rearrangement joins TRBV4-2 to TRBJ2-7; D possibly uses TRBD1 or TRBD2 (5 bases each). V lost 1 base and J 5 bases, leaving 18 bases between the germline ends. The CDR3 spans 16 residues. CDR1 is LGHNA and CDR2 is YNFKEQ in the germline V gene. DNA for the CDR3: TGTGCCAGCAGCCAAGCACTATCCGGGACGGTTAACGAGCAGTACTTC. The encoded protein is CASSQALSGTVNEQYF.

The gene calls are TRBV9 and TRBJ2-3, with 10 nucleotides matching TRBD2. The CDR3 is 18 amino acids. V gave up 3 bases and J gave up 3 bases; unmatched junction bases: 13. The germline V gene has CDR1 SGDLS and CDR2 YYNGEE. CDR3 residues: CASSASRLAGVGTDTQYF. The CDR3, as DNA: TGTGCCAGCAGCGCCAGCCGGCTAGCGGGGGTAGGGACAGATACGCAGTATTTT.

This sequence joins TRBV19 and TRBJ2-2; 9 bases fit TRBD1. Germline CDR1 is LNHDA and CDR2 is SQIVND (reference sequence). V shed 3 bases and J 6 bases; nucleotides not matched to a gene: 5. CDR3 length: 15 residues. For the CDR3, the DNA is TGTGCCAGTAGTATCCGGGGACAGGGAGCCGGGGAGCTGTTTTTT. The encoded protein is CASSIRGQGAGELFF.

The rearrangement joins TRBV7-7 to TRBJ2-1; unclear D gene. V dropped 0 bases and J dropped 4 bases, with 7 bases sitting between them. This CDR3 spans 14 amino acids. Germline V lookup: CDR1 SSHAT, CDR2 FNYEAQ (reference sequence). CDR3 sequence: CASSLAPTYNEQFF. The DNA for the CDR3 is TGTGCCAGCAGCTTAGCTCCGACTTACAATGAGCAGTTCTTC.

This clone was counted between two and nine times. The rearrangement links TRBV18 to TRBJ1-3; D is unresolved. Germline loops: CDR1 KGHSH, CDR2 LQKENI. The length of the CDR3 is 17 residues. Trimming took off 3 bases at V and 2 bases at J, with 17 bases between the two ends. The CDR3 sequence is CASSPQLTRAAGNTIYF. Written as DNA, the CDR3 is TGTGCCAGCTCACCCCAGCTGACTAGGGCTGCTGGAAACACCATATATTTT.

The genes are TRBV2 and TRBJ2-5; TRBD1 matches 11 bases. This CDR3 contains 15 residues. Trimming removed 7 bases from V and 5 bases from J; junction bases left unmatched: 9. The V gene's germline CDR1 is SNHLY and CDR2 FYNNEI. The CDR3 region is CASTGDRGSPETQYF. The CDR3 DNA reads as TGTGCCAGCACGGGGGACAGGGGGTCGCCTGAGACCCAGTACTTC. Full variable domain (outside the CDR3, taken from reference TRBV2 and TRBJ2-5): EPEVTQTPSHQVTQMGQEVILRCVPISNHLYFYWYRQILGQKVEFLVSFYNNEISEKSEIFDDQFSVERPDGSNFTLKIRSTKLEDSAMYFCASTGDRGSPETQYFGPGTRLLVL.

V gene TRBV18 combines with J gene TRBJ2-5; maybe TRBD2 (6 bases). Trimming removed 3 bases at V and 5 bases at J, with 13 bases between. This CDR3 has 14 amino acids. CDR1 and CDR2 (germline): KGHSH, LQKENI. The CDR3 bases are TGTGCCAGCTCACCGGGGGGATCCGTCGAGACCCAGTACTTC. Its protein is CASSPGGSVETQYF.

The chain employs TRBV5-1 and TRBJ2-6, with 7 nucleotides matching TRBD1. CDR1 and CDR2 (germline): SGHRS, YFSETQ. V dropped 3 bases and J dropped 0; count of bases not matched to a gene: 6. CDR3 length: 17 residues. This CDR3 is CASSWRQGSSGANVLTF. Here the CDR3 DNA reads TGCGCCAGCAGCTGGCGACAGGGAAGCTCTGGGGCCAACGTCCTGACTTTC.

This clone was seen only once. V usage is TRBV27 and J usage is TRBJ1-6, with a possible D match to TRBD1 (5 bases). Germline CDR1 reads MNHEY; CDR2 reads SMNVEV (reference sequence). CDR3 length: 18 amino acids. V was cut by 1 base and J by 0 bases, with 13 bases left in between. The CDR3: CASSLLSGPSSYNSPLHF. For the CDR3, the DNA is TGTGCCAGCAGTTTATTATCAGGGCCGAGCTCCTATAATTCACCCCTCCACTTT.

CDR3 in DNA: TGTGCCAGCAGCTCAGATAGCAATCAGCCCCAGCATTTT. Protein product: CASSSDSNQPQHF. The chain recombines TRBV7-9 with TRBJ1-5, with D hard to call. This CDR3 has 13 residues. Germline V gene sequence: CDR1 SEHNR, CDR2 FQNEAQ (reference sequence). V lost 4 bases and J 0 bases, leaving 4 bases between the germline ends.

The chain couples TRBV27 to TRBJ2-1, with TRBD2 matching over 13 bases. Per germline, CDR1 MNHEY and CDR2 SMNVEV (reference sequence). V was pared by 1 base and J by 4 bases, with 4 bases of the junction left unmatched. This CDR3 has 17 amino acids. For the CDR3, the DNA is TGTGCCAGCAGTTTATGGGGACTAGCGGGGTATTACAATGAGCAGTTCTTC. Encoded protein: CASSLWGLAGYYNEQFF.